Following are 19 T cell receptor beta chains from one sample sequenced in a study of graft-versus-host responses after intestinal transplantation. Repertoires were generated with immunoSEQ multiplex PCR, while TCRdb's copy carries only in-frame clones and drops some. The top ten hold over 0.15% of the sample, which has fewer than 150,000 clones, roughly 92% seen once. Which antigens these TCRs recognize remains unknown. This material consisted of unstimulated CD4+ T cells sorted from spleen or lymph node cells, taken before intestinal transplant. All receptors come from a human donor who received an intestinal transplant.

This chain links TRBV30 with TRBJ2-7; tentatively, D is TRBD1 (5 bases). The CDR3 is 12 residues long. CDR1 and CDR2 from the germline V gene are GTSNPN and SVGIG (reference sequence). The V gene lost 1 base and the J gene lost 3 bases, with 7 bases spanning the gap. The CDR3 nucleotides are TGTGCCTGGAGTGGGGGCGGCTACGAGCAGTACTTC. It codes for CAWSGGGYEQYF.

The chain employs TRBV5-1 and TRBJ2-5, with no clear D. The CDR3 has 13 amino acids. Germline V gene sequence: CDR1 SGHRS, CDR2 YFSETQ. V was shortened by 0 bases and J by 5 bases, with 8 bases between the two germline ends. The CDR3 DNA reads TGCGCCAGCAGCTTGGGGCAGTGGGAGACCCAGTACTTC. Its protein is CASSLGQWETQYF.

The J gene is TRBJ2-7, the V gene TRBV2, with D hard to call. There are 13 residues in the CDR3. Looked up from germline, CDR1 is SNHLY and CDR2 is FYNNEI. V was shortened by 4 bases and J by 0 bases, with 7 bases between the two germline ends. As DNA, the CDR3 is TGTGCCAGCAGTGGGTCTCACTCCTACGAGCAGTACTTC. It is translated as CASSGSHSYEQYF.

This rearrangement joins TRBV6-4 to TRBJ2-1; D is possibly TRBD1 (5 bases). The CDR3 has 15 residues. Germline lookup yields CDR1 MRHNA and CDR2 SNTAGT. V gave up 3 bases and J gave up 2 bases, with 11 bases separating them. This CDR3 reads CASSDSGRPYNEQFF. CDR3 bases: TGTGCCAGCAGTGATTCAGGGCGCCCCTACAATGAGCAGTTCTTC.

The CDR3 DNA reads TGTGCCAGCAGTTTAAGGGGTCCCGGAGGAGAGACCCAGTACTTC. It encodes CASSLRGPGGETQYF. The J gene is TRBJ2-5, the V gene TRBV28; D assignment may be TRBD1 or TRBD2 (5 bases each). The CDR3 runs 15 residues. V lost 2 bases to trimming and J lost 4 bases, with 14 bases between them. CDR1 MDHEN and CDR2 SYDVKM come from the germline V gene.

Concerning this clone itself: An end of the junction differs from the germline gene, which may be a read error. This CDR3 reads CASTLGGSGANVLTF. CDR3 in DNA: TGTGCCAGCACCTTGGGTGGCTCTGGGGCCAACGTCCTGACTTTC. This chain joins TRBV5-4 and TRBJ2-6, with D unresolved. The germline CDR1 and CDR2 sequences are SGHNT and YYREEE (reference sequence). The CDR3 is 15 residues long.

The chain recombines TRBV5-1 with TRBJ2-7; no definite D call. Per the germline V gene, CDR1 is SGHRS and CDR2 is YFSETQ. The CDR3 is 11 amino acids. Trimming took off 5 bases at V and 4 bases at J, with 7 bases between the two ends. The CDR3 reads CASSYGYEQYF. The CDR3 nucleotides are TGCGCCAGCAGTTACGGATACGAGCAGTACTTC.

The chain couples TRBV7-9 to TRBJ2-7, with D maybe TRBD2 (5 bases). V lost 1 base to trimming and J lost 3 bases, with 10 bases between them. Germline values: CDR1 SEHNR, CDR2 FQNEAQ (reference sequence). The CDR3 totals 14 residues. The CDR3 region is CASSLGSGYYEQYF. CDR3 bases: TGTGCCAGCAGCTTAGGAAGCGGCTACTACGAGCAGTACTTC. The variable domain in full, with the rest retrieved from reference TRBV7-9 and TRBJ2-7, is DTGVSQNPRHKITKRGQNVTFRCDPISEHNRLYWYRQTLGQGPEFLTYFQNEAQLEKSRLLSDRFSAERPKGSFSTLEIQRTEQGDSAMYLCASSLGSGYYEQYFGPGTRLTVT.

The chain combines TRBV4-1 with TRBJ1-1; tentative D call: TRBD1 (6 bases). CDR1 MGHRA and CDR2 YSYEKL come from the germline V gene. V was trimmed by 2 bases and J by 4 bases, leaving 20 bases between them. The CDR3 runs 17 residues. DNA for the CDR3: TGCGCCAGCAGCCAATTACAAGCCAGGGGAAAGGGCACTGAAGCTTTCTTT. Protein sequence: CASSQLQARGKGTEAFF.

This chain uses TRBV7-9 with TRBJ2-1; unclear D gene. V lost 7 bases and J lost 8, with 21 bases in between. The germline gives CDR1 SEHNR, CDR2 FQNEAQ (reference sequence). The CDR3 covers 15 residues. This CDR3 is CASTEFSTTHDEQFF. The CDR3, as DNA: TGTGCCAGCACAGAGTTTAGCACTACCCATGATGAGCAGTTCTTC.

This clone was picked up one time. V is TRBV4-1 and J is TRBJ2-1; D call uncertain. V shed 11 bases and J shed 4 bases, with 18 bases lying between them. The CDR3 is made up of 14 amino acids. Germline V CDR1 and CDR2: MGHRA, YSYEKL. This CDR3 is CARTKTLLYNEQFF. DNA for the CDR3: TGCGCCCGAACTAAAACTCTACTATACAATGAGCAGTTCTTC.

The chain joins TRBV9 to TRBJ2-5, with D maybe TRBD2 (6 bases). Per germline, CDR1 SGDLS and CDR2 YYNGEE. The CDR3 extends over 14 amino acids. V was pared by 0 bases and J by 6 bases, with 12 bases between. CDR3: CASSVGLGGQTQYF. In DNA form, the CDR3 reads TGTGCCAGCAGCGTAGGACTAGGCGGGCAGACCCAGTACTTC. Complete variable domain (other parts from reference TRBV9 and TRBJ2-5): DSGVTQTPKHLITATGQRVTLRCSPRSGDLSVYWYQQSLDQGLQFLIQYYNGEERAKGNILERFSAQQFPDLHSELNLSSLELGDSALYFCASSVGLGGQTQYFGPGTRLLVL.

The chain links TRBV15 to TRBJ1-4; D call uncertain. Trimming stripped 3 bases from V and 8 bases from J, with 13 bases between. Per germline, CDR1 LNHNV and CDR2 YYDKDF (reference sequence). This CDR3 region has 14 residues. The CDR3 protein is CATSRFQDGEKLFF. DNA for the CDR3: TGTGCCACCAGCAGGTTTCAAGATGGGGAAAAACTGTTTTTT.

V is TRBV6-5 and J is TRBJ2-1, with 11 bases aligning to TRBD2. The length of the CDR3 is 16 residues. Germline V gene sequence: CDR1 MNHEY, CDR2 SVGAGI. J lost 6 bases, V lost 2 bases, and 6 bases had no gene match. CDR3 nucleotides: TGTGCCAGCAGTTACCATCTAGCGGGGGGCCTCAATGAGCAGTTCTTC. Protein product: CASSYHLAGGLNEQFF.

The chain combines TRBV6-1 with TRBJ1-5; D may be TRBD1 (6 bases). Germline V lookup: CDR1 MNHNS, CDR2 SASEGT. The CDR3 consists of 14 residues. Trimming shortened V by 2 bases and J by 3 bases, and 8 bases separated the two germline ends. The CDR3 reads CASSEQGNNQPQHF. The CDR3 DNA follows: TGTGCCAGCAGTGAACAGGGGAACAATCAGCCCCAGCATTTT.

V and J are TRBV5-4 and TRBJ1-6, with D perhaps matching TRBD1 (6 bases). Germline values: CDR1 SGHNT, CDR2 YYREEE (reference sequence). V dropped 7 bases and J dropped 8 bases, with 13 bases sitting between them. The CDR3 runs to 13 residues. CDR3 DNA: TGTGCCAGCGGAACGGACAGTGATTCACCCCTCCACTTT. Encoded protein: CASGTDSDSPLHF. Combining the CDR3 with reference TRBV5-4 and TRBJ1-6 gives the whole variable domain ETGVTQSPTHLIKTRGQQVTLRCSSQSGHNTVSWYQQALGQGPQFIFQYYREEENGRGNFPPRFSGLQFPNYSSELNVNALELDDSALYLCASGTDSDSPLHFGNGTRLTVT.

The sample holds one count of this clone. At the DNA level, this CDR3 is encoded by other sequences in the same sample as well. Written as DNA, the CDR3 is TGTGCCAGCAGCGTAAGCGGGGGGACAGATACGCAGTATTTT. This codes for CASSVSGGTDTQYF. The chain uses TRBV9 and TRBJ2-3, with TRBD2 matching 9 bases. CDR3 size: 14 residues. With 1 base clipped from V and 3 bases from J, the junction kept 0 bases outside the gene matches. Germline assignment: CDR1 SGDLS and CDR2 YYNGEE.

J is TRBJ2-5 and V is TRBV4-2, with 10 bases matching TRBD1. The J call is in doubt because the DNA end fits TRBJ2-7 better. This CDR3 has 15 residues. Germline V gene data show CDR1 as LGHNA and CDR2 as YNFKEQ. CDR3 in amino acids: CASSHPGQGSYEQYF. The DNA of the CDR3 is TGTGCCAGCAGCCATCCGGGACAGGGGTCCTACGAGCAGTACTTC.

The chain has TRBV10-3 and TRBJ2-1; no definite D call. Germline CDR1 is ENHRY and CDR2 is SYGVKD. V shed 0 bases and J shed 10 bases, with 4 bases lying between them. CDR3 length: 11 residues. DNA of the CDR3: TGTGCCATCAGTGAGTCAGGGGAGCAGTTCTTC. Its translation: CAISESGEQFF.